The clone carrying this TCR beta chain was counted a few times. Germline V CDR1 and CDR2: SGHTA, FQGTGA. Between the trimmed V and J ends, which lost 2 bases and 1 base, there was a span of 10 bases. The CDR3 extends over 15 amino acids. Participant ages covered roughly 18 to 89 years across around 22 US areas. Resolution of symptoms, clearance, or two negative PCRs was present in recovered Cohort 3 donors. Measured with immunoSEQ multiplex PCR; TCRdb has only the in-frame clones, and not every one. Here the sample spans about 150,000 clones, 80% to 90% being singletons. The sample is drawn from a study of blood T cell repertoires in COVID-19. Study summary: Spain, Italy and the United States supplied samples that represented acute and convalescent COVID-19. T cells, B-cell-depleted T cells, or PBMCs supplied cDNA or gDNA.

The TCR comes from a man between 45 and 60 years old who had recovered from COVID-19. This chain joins TRBV7-3 and TRBJ2-3, with D tentatively TRBD2 (5 bases). The sample comprised PBMCs or T cells enriched from blood (not recorded which). This chain's CDR3 is CASSLYGSGTDTQYF. The CDR3, as DNA: TGTGCCAGCAGCTTATATGGTAGCGGCACAGATACGCAGTATTTT.